Below are 8 T cell receptor beta chains sequenced from a single sample in a study of Graves' ophthalmopathy and Graves' hyperthyroidism. Amplification from RNA transcripts yielded the TCR beta CDR3 regions. The workflow started with a first-round RT-PCR run with HTBI primers and then moved on to a second-round multiplex PCR. TCRdb re-called the multiplex PCR reads through MiXCR, storing one row per CDR3 protein. Seen here are about 480,000 distinct CDR3 sequences, 13% to 15% observed once, and the top ten hold about 10%. Sequencing input: blood. Source of these receptors: a woman aged 30 to 39 with Graves' ophthalmopathy.

The table lists this clonotype with many counts. The V gene is TRBV24-1, the J gene TRBJ2-7; D remains ambiguous. CDR3 size: 15 residues. Germline loops: CDR1 KGHDR, CDR2 SFDVKD. Deletions cut 4 bases from V and 4 bases from J, with 16 bases between. CDR3 in amino acids: CATSDPTKGGYEQYF. The DNA of the CDR3 is TGTGCCACCAGTGACCCCACGAAGGGCGGTTACGAGCAGTACTTC.

This clonotype was seen at least ten times. V usage is TRBV9 and J usage is TRBJ1-1; D is possibly TRBD1 (5 bases). V was trimmed by 4 bases and J by 12 bases, leaving 16 bases between them. Germline V lookup: CDR1 SGDLS, CDR2 YYNGEE. There are 12 residues in the CDR3. The CDR3 DNA follows: TGTGCCAGCAGCTCCCAGGGAAGAGTAACTTTCTTT. Its protein product is CASSSQGRVTFF. The whole variable domain, filled in from reference TRBV9 and TRBJ1-1, reads DSGVTQTPKHLITATGQRVTLRCSPRSGDLSVYWYQQSLDQGLQFLIQYYNGEERAKGNILERFSAQQFPDLHSELNLSSLELGDSALYFCASSSQGRVTFFGQGTRLTVV.

In this sample, this clonotype turned up many times. The chain joins TRBV14 to TRBJ2-4; D is unclear. Trimming left V 0 bases short and J 3 bases short, with 6 bases between. CDR1 is SGHDN and CDR2 is FVKESK in the germline V gene. The CDR3 extends over 14 amino acids. In nucleotides, the CDR3 is TGTGCCAGCAGCCAAGATCGAGTCAAAAACATTCAGTACTTC. This gives the protein CASSQDRVKNIQYF.

This clonotype has at least ten counts. This chain connects TRBV12-3 or TRBV12-4 to TRBJ1-1; D is possibly TRBD1 (5 bases). This CDR3 is built from 16 residues. V shed 7 bases and J shed 5 bases, with 23 bases lying between them. CDR3 in amino acids: CASKTWGSEWGTEAFF. The CDR3, as DNA: TGTGCCAGCAAAACGTGGGGGTCCGAATGGGGAACTGAAGCTTTCTTT.

This clonotype was recorded at least ten times. This chain connects TRBV2 to TRBJ2-7; 10 positions match TRBD1. Germline V CDR1 and CDR2: SNHLY, FYNNEI. CDR3 length equals 14 residues. With 5 bases clipped from V and 3 bases from J, the junction kept 4 bases outside the gene matches. This CDR3 is CASSQDRGFYEQYF. The CDR3 DNA reads TGTGCCAGCAGTCAGGACAGGGGGTTCTACGAGCAGTACTTC.

The table lists this clonotype with many counts. This chain uses TRBV12-3 or TRBV12-4 with TRBJ2-7, with TRBD1 matching 9 bases. This CDR3 has 15 residues. The trim removed 5 bases at V and 3 bases at J, leaving 8 bases unmatched. CDR3 loop: CASSVAGQGLYEQYF. In DNA form, the CDR3 reads TGTGCCAGCAGTGTCGCGGGACAGGGCCTCTACGAGCAGTACTTC.

This clonotype showed up many times. The rearrangement links TRBV14 to TRBJ2-7; the D is unclear. The length of the CDR3 is 15 residues. Germline lookup yields CDR1 SGHDN and CDR2 FVKESK. V lost 0 bases and J 5 bases, leaving 14 bases between the germline ends. The CDR3 bases are TGTGCCAGCAGCCAAGATAGTGGTAGCTGGAACGAGCAGTACTTC. Translated: CASSQDSGSWNEQYF.

This clonotype was detected ten times or more. The chain links TRBV6-1 to TRBJ2-2; 8 nucleotides agree with TRBD1. The length of the CDR3 is 15 residues. Per germline, CDR1 MNHNS and CDR2 SASEGT. V lost 7 bases, J lost 5 bases, and 9 bases stayed unmatched. DNA for the CDR3: TGTGCCAGCAACCCCGGACAGGGTGAAACCGGGGAGCTGTTTTTT. Residues: CASNPGQGETGELFF.